The 19 T cell receptor beta chains reported below all come from one sample, sequenced in a study of T cell changes during pregnancy in multiple sclerosis. Method: immunoSEQ multiplex PCR; TCRdb's copy keeps in-frame clones and lacks some. Of about 77,000 clones in the sample, approximately 94% were seen once. Sequencing used peripheral blood, obtained after pregnancy. The receptors stem from a female donor in good health, enrolled as a control in a pregnancy study.

The chain recombines TRBV4-3 with TRBJ2-3; TRBD2 matches at 7 bases. The CDR3 runs to 16 residues. Trimming at V came to 1 base and at J to 0 bases, leaving 4 bases not matched to a gene. Germline CDR1 is LGHNA and CDR2 is YSLEER. The CDR3 loop reads CASSQAQTSSTDTQYF. The CDR3 coding sequence is TGCGCCAGCAGCCAAGCCCAGACTAGCAGCACAGATACGCAGTATTTT.

The chain is built from TRBV29-1 and TRBJ2-5; D not resolved. The CDR3 sequence is 13 residues long. From germline, CDR1 is SQVTM and CDR2 ANQGSEA. Trimming removed 7 bases from V and 4 bases from J, with 16 bases in between. CDR3 nucleotides: TGCAGCGCCGAACAGACCCTACGAGAGACCCAGTACTTC. Translation: CSAEQTLRETQYF.

J is TRBJ2-7 and V is TRBV5-6; D may be TRBD1 (5 bases). Germline assignment: CDR1 SGHDT and CDR2 YYEEEE. V lost 0 bases, J lost 0 bases, and 13 bases lay in between. The CDR3 is 16 residues long. The CDR3 nucleotides read TGTGCCAGCAGCTTGGCGGCCAGGGTCAGCTCCTACGAGCAGTACTTC. This translates into CASSLAARVSSYEQYF.

This rearrangement joins TRBV25-1 to TRBJ1-4; the D is unclear. The CDR3 covers 12 residues. The V end lost 3 bases, the J end lost 7 bases, and 6 bases lay between the germline ends. Germline assignment: CDR1 MGHDK and CDR2 SYGVNS. CDR3 residues: CASSDHGEKLFF. The CDR3 region has the DNA TGTGCCAGCAGTGACCACGGTGAAAAACTGTTTTTT.

The rearrangement joins TRBV6-1 to TRBJ2-1, with no clear D. The length of the CDR3 is 12 residues. V dropped 4 bases and J dropped 10 bases, with 11 bases sitting between them. Germline-derived CDR1 and CDR2 are MNHNS and SASEGT. The CDR3 coding sequence is TGTGCCAGCAGTGTAATGGTGGGCGAGCAGTTCTTC. Translated: CASSVMVGEQFF.

The chain links TRBV21-1 to TRBJ2-3; the D call in the table, TRBD1, was not verified against the DNA. TRBV21-1 is shown as a pseudogene. This CDR3 is built from 16 residues. The CDR3 DNA is TGTGCCAGCAGGATCCCGGGACAGGGTACTCGGGATACGCAGTATTTT. Its translation is CASRIPGQGTRDTQYF.

The V and J genes are TRBV5-6 and TRBJ1-2; 9 bases agree with TRBD1. Germline trimming cut 1 base from V and 3 bases from J; bases unmatched to any gene: 4. CDR3 length: 15 residues. CDR1 and CDR2 (germline): SGHDT, YYEEEE. The CDR3 DNA follows: TGTGCCAGCAGCTTGCGCACAGGGGGCGACTATGGCTACACCTTC. Amino acid sequence: CASSLRTGGDYGYTF. Variable domain in full (rest from reference TRBV5-6 and TRBJ1-2): DAGVTQSPTHLIKTRGQQVTLRCSPKSGHDTVSWYQQALGQGPQFIFQYYEEEERQRGNFPDRFSGHQFPNYSSELNVNALLLGDSALYLCASSLRTGGDYGYTFGSGTRLTVV.

There are a few counts of this clone. The gene calls are TRBV7-9 and TRBJ1-1; D might be TRBD1 (5 bases). The V gene lost 10 bases and the J gene lost 2 bases, with 17 bases spanning the gap. Germline V gene lookup returns CDR1 SEHNR and CDR2 FQNEAQ (reference sequence). This CDR3 comprises 14 residues. The chain's CDR3 is CANNGGGLNTEAFF. The CDR3 region has the DNA TGTGCCAACAACGGCGGGGGTTTAAACACTGAAGCTTTCTTT.

This clone was observed a few times. This chain uses TRBV30 with TRBJ1-1; 8 bases line up with TRBD1. The germline gives CDR1 GTSNPN, CDR2 SVGIG (reference sequence). Trimming at V came to 5 bases and at J to 10 bases, leaving 3 bases not matched to a gene. This CDR3 contains 10 residues. The CDR3 spells CAWGGQAAFF. CDR3 bases: TGTGCCTGGGGGGGACAGGCAGCTTTCTTT.

The chain has TRBV2 and TRBJ2-5; weak D call: TRBD1 (5 bases). Trimming pared 8 bases from V and 1 base from J, leaving 14 bases between. CDR3 length equals 14 residues. Germline assignment: CDR1 SNHLY and CDR2 FYNNEI. CDR3 residues: CASQGQSAQETQYF. CDR3 nucleotides: TGTGCCAGCCAGGGTCAGAGTGCCCAAGAGACCCAGTACTTC. Drawing the rest from reference TRBV2 and TRBJ2-5, the complete variable domain is EPEVTQTPSHQVTQMGQEVILRCVPISNHLYFYWYRQILGQKVEFLVSFYNNEISEKSEIFDDQFSVERPDGSNFTLKIRSTKLEDSAMYFCASQGQSAQETQYFGPGTRLLVL.

This chain joins TRBV9 and TRBJ1-4, with 8 bases fitting TRBD1. This CDR3 has 16 residues. Germline-derived CDR1 and CDR2 are SGDLS and YYNGEE. The trim removed 0 bases at V and 4 bases at J, leaving 5 bases unmatched. The CDR3 spells CASSVEDGQGNEKLFF. CDR3 coding DNA: TGTGCCAGCAGCGTAGAAGACGGACAGGGTAATGAAAAACTGTTTTTT. Combining the CDR3 with reference TRBV9 and TRBJ1-4 gives the whole variable domain DSGVTQTPKHLITATGQRVTLRCSPRSGDLSVYWYQQSLDQGLQFLIQYYNGEERAKGNILERFSAQQFPDLHSELNLSSLELGDSALYFCASSVEDGQGNEKLFFGSGTQLSVL.

The CDR3 nucleotides are TGTGCCAGCAGCCCCGGGAACCCTCCCCACACAGATACGCAGTATTTT. Encoded protein: CASSPGNPPHTDTQYF. J is TRBJ2-3 and V is TRBV7-3; tentative D call: TRBD2 (5 bases). CDR1 is SGHTA, CDR2 FQGTGA, per germline. V lost 5 bases, J lost 2 bases, and 17 bases lay in between. The CDR3 is made up of 16 amino acids.

The chain carries TRBV10-3 and TRBJ2-3; D might be TRBD2 (6 bases). The CDR3 sequence is 13 residues long. Germline V lookup: CDR1 ENHRY, CDR2 SYGVKD. V lost 10 bases and J 0 bases, leaving 11 bases between the germline ends. CDR3 bases: TGTGCCACTGGGACTCCTAGCACAGATACGCAGTATTTT. This gives the protein CATGTPSTDTQYF.

The table lists this clone with a few counts. The chain combines TRBV6-5 with TRBJ2-7, with D tentatively TRBD2 (6 bases). In germline, CDR1 is MNHEY, CDR2 SVGAGI. The CDR3 loop spans 15 amino acids. Trimming shortened V by 6 bases and J by 1 base, and 16 bases separated the two germline ends. This CDR3 is CASRAGLGVSYEQYF. CDR3 in DNA: TGTGCCAGCAGGGCGGGACTGGGGGTTTCCTACGAGCAGTACTTC.

The chain links TRBV4-1 to TRBJ2-3, with D possibly being TRBD2 (6 bases). Germline V gives CDR1 MGHRA, CDR2 YSYEKL. V was cut by 0 bases and J by 4 bases, with 14 bases left in between. This CDR3 has 16 residues. CDR3 sequence (DNA): TGCGCCAGCAGCCAAGAGGGACTCCAAGGACCAGATACGCAGTATTTT. Translating it yields CASSQEGLQGPDTQYF.

This clone has more than one count but fewer than ten. The chain uses TRBV6-5 and TRBJ1-1; TRBD1 is a possible D gene (6 bases). V was shortened by 6 bases and J by 11 bases, with 16 bases between the two germline ends. The CDR3 sequence is 12 residues long. CDR1 is MNHEY, CDR2 SVGAGI, per germline. The CDR3, as DNA: TGTGCCAGCAGGCTCGAGCAGGGGATGGCTTTCTTT. Its protein is CASRLEQGMAFF.

The genes are TRBV29-1 and TRBJ2-2; 7 bases are shared with TRBD1. The CDR3 sequence is 14 residues long. J lost 6 bases, V lost 1 base, and 5 bases had no gene match. The germline V gene has CDR1 SQVTM and CDR2 ANQGSEA. The CDR3 bases are TGCAGCGTTGAAGGACAGGGTTTTCCCGGGGAGCTGTTTTTT. Translation: CSVEGQGFPGELFF.

The chain uses TRBV7-2 and TRBJ2-7; 9 bases match TRBD1. J gave up 4 bases and V 6 bases, and 10 bases lay outside the gene matches. This CDR3 comprises 15 residues. Per germline, CDR1 SGHTA and CDR2 FQGNSA. CDR3: CASSQGQGLAYEQYF. The CDR3 region has the DNA TGTGCCAGCAGTCAGGGACAGGGCCTAGCTTACGAGCAGTACTTC.

The chain links TRBV6-5 to TRBJ2-1; TRBD1 aligns across 10 bases. Trimming at V came to 5 bases and at J to 7 bases, leaving 8 bases not matched to a gene. Germline CDR1 reads MNHEY; CDR2 reads SVGAGI. CDR3 length: 15 residues. The CDR3 DNA reads TGTGCCAGCAGTACGTCCGGGGACAGGGGAAATGAGCAGTTCTTC. It yields the protein CASSTSGDRGNEQFF.